This entry concerns a single T cell receptor (beta chain). In the original analysis: The authors estimated nucleated cell counts from reference gene primer amplification. Measured with immunoSEQ multiplex PCR; TCRdb has only the in-frame clones, and not every one. V and J calls and clone size are as listed in that table; D and trimming were resolved from the DNA. The profile shows some 240,000 clones, about four fifths of them singletons. The entry originates in a study of blood T cell repertoires in COVID-19. Study-wide background: Samples came from the United States, Italy and Spain, spanning acute and convalescent COVID-19.

The V segment lost 0 bases and the J segment 1 base; nucleotides outside the gene matches: 7. This CDR3 is built from 18 residues. Germline values: CDR1 MGHRA, CDR2 YSYEKL. The sequence derives from a woman aged 80 or older with acute or convalescent COVID-19. The rearrangement joins TRBV4-1 to TRBJ1-5; 9 bases agree with TRBD1. Sequencing input: peripheral blood. CDR3 bases: TGCGCCAGCAGCCAAGATGGGACAGGGTTTAGGAGCAATCAGCCCCAGCATTTT. This gives the protein CASSQDGTGFRSNQPQHF.